These 5 T cell receptor beta chains were all obtained from the same sample, sequenced in a study of T cells after yellow fever vaccination. TCRdb re-called the 5' RACE reads with MiXCR, one entry per CDR3 protein. The sample includes approximately 34,000 distinct CDR3 sequences, under 12% of them seen just once. The source material was PBMCs, either bulk or a sorted T-cell subset (CD4+, CD8+, memory, or dextramer-sorted; not recorded which), sampled roughly 14 days after the first yellow fever vaccination. These receptors all stem from a man younger than 35 who received the YFV17D yellow fever vaccine.

The chain employs TRBV4-3 and TRBJ1-1, with D perhaps matching TRBD1 (5 bases). V lost 0 bases, J lost 2 bases, and 16 bases lay in between. CDR1 is LGHNA, CDR2 YSLEER, per germline. This CDR3 region has 17 residues. DNA for the CDR3: TGCGCCAGCAGCCAAGAAGGCTTTGGAGGGGATAACACTGAAGCTTTCTTT. Its protein product is CASSQEGFGGDNTEAFF.

Of note for this clonotype: A single base separates this from a much larger clone, so it may be a read error. The chain employs TRBV29-1 and TRBJ2-1; 11 bases line up with TRBD2. The CDR3 sequence is 14 residues long. V was pared by 6 bases and J by 7 bases, with 8 bases of the junction left unmatched. From germline, CDR1 is SQVTM and CDR2 ANQGSEA. The CDR3 region is CSVGTSGGSNEQFF. The CDR3 bases are TGCAGCGTCGGAACTAGCGGGGGAAGTAATGAGCAGTTCTTC.

Concerning this clonotype: Given a much more abundant clone one base away, this may be a read error. The chain combines TRBV5-1 with TRBJ1-1; 8 bases fit TRBD1. CDR1 is SGHRS, CDR2 YFSETQ, per germline. Trimming took 7 bases from V and 5 from J; bases not matched to a gene: 10. CDR3 length: 14 amino acids. CDR3 in amino acids: CASGGWTGRTEAFF. As DNA, the CDR3 is TGCGCCAGCGGCGGGTGGACAGGGAGGACTGAAGCTTTCTTT. The variable domain in full, with the rest retrieved from reference TRBV5-1 and TRBJ1-1, is KAGVTQTPRYLIKTRGQQVTLSCSPISGHRSVSWYQQTPGQGLQFLFEYFSETQRNKGNFPGRFSGRQFSNSRSEMNVSTLELGDSALYLCASGGWTGRTEAFFGQGTRLTVV.

Ten or more counts support this clonotype. CDR3 residues: CSASERGLTDTQYF. As DNA, the CDR3 is TGCAGCGCGAGCGAGCGGGGGTTGACAGATACGCAGTATTTT. The chain employs TRBV29-1 and TRBJ2-3; TRBD2 matches 8 bases. Trimming removed 7 bases from V and 3 bases from J; junction bases left unmatched: 9. The CDR3 contains 14 residues. Germline CDR1 SQVTM, CDR2 ANQGSEA.

This clonotype was seen many times. This rearrangement joins TRBV20-1 to TRBJ1-2, with TRBD1 matching 7 bases. Per the germline V gene, CDR1 is DFQATT and CDR2 is SNEGSKA (reference sequence). After removal of 0 bases from V and 2 bases from J, the junction contained 6 bases not matched to a gene. The CDR3 is 15 amino acids. CDR3 amino acids: CSARDRAGGNYGYTF. The CDR3 DNA reads as TGCAGTGCTAGAGATAGGGCAGGGGGGAACTATGGCTACACCTTC.